This section outlines one T cell receptor (beta chain) sequence together with its context. This entry belongs to a study of blood T cell repertoires in COVID-19. Study-level background: Material from acute and convalescent COVID-19 was sourced from the United States, Italy and Spain. PBMCs, B-cell-depleted T cells, or T cells were the source of the cDNA or gDNA that made up the material.

Per the original data handling: Estimation of nucleated cell counts relied on the amplification of reference gene primers. Repertoires were generated with immunoSEQ multiplex PCR, while TCRdb's copy carries only in-frame clones and drops some. Clone size and the V and J calls come from that table; the DNA yielded D and trimming. The sample shows 65,000 to 90,000 clones, about nine tenths of them seen only once. Per the germline V gene, CDR1 is KGHDR and CDR2 is SFDVKD. V was cut by 2 bases and J by 4 bases, with 4 bases left in between. There are 12 residues in the CDR3. The clonotype comes from a woman in her fifties or sixties with active or convalescent COVID-19. The chain uses TRBV24-1 and TRBJ2-5; unclear D gene. Sequenced: peripheral blood. The chain's CDR3 is CATSDYGETQYF. The CDR3 bases are TGTGCCACCAGTGATTACGGAGAGACCCAGTACTTC.